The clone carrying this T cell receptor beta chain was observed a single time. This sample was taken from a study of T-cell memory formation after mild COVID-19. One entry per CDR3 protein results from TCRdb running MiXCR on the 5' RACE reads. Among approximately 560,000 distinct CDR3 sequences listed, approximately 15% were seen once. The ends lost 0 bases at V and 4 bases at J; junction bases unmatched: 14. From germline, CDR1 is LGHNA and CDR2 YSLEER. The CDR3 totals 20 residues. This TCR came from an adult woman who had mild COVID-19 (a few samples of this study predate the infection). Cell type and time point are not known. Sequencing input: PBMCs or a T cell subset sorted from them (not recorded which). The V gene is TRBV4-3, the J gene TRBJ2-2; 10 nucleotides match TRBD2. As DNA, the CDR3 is TGCGCCAGCAGCCAAGATCGGAGTGTGGAACTAGCGGGACCCACCGGGGAGCTGTTTTTT. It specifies CASSQDRSVELAGPTGELFF.